These 20 T cell receptor beta chains share one sample of origin, sequenced in a study of T-cell reconstitution after alpha-beta-depleted transplantation in children (dated by TCRdb to 2016 to 2017). Libraries were made using PCR. Instrument on record: Illumina HiSeq 2500. Molecular barcoding was employed in the preparation of TCR libraries, with unique molecular identifiers being used to normalize TCRbeta repertoire quantification. In TCRdb, the public reads were trimmed at Q25 with fastp and aligned with MiXCR, with productive beta chains retained. Every entry covers one CDR3 protein and lists the most common genes and DNA from its rows. For this sample there are roughly 490,000 distinct CDR3 sequences; over 10% appear just once. Less than 15% of the sample rests with the top ten. Explained via the paper, the treatment or condition label denotes: allogeneic hematopoietic cell transplantation with graft depleted of TCRalphabeta T cells and CD19 B cells.

The material sequenced was PBMCs, mostly from graft donor cells, taken 180 days after TCRalphabeta/CD19-depleted stem cell transplant. The receptors originated from a female patient aged 2-15 years who had a stem cell transplant for aplastic anemia, so the T cells may come from the graft donor.

This clonotype was observed a handful of times. This chain links TRBV12-3 or TRBV12-4 with TRBJ2-3; 7 bases match TRBD2. Unmatched junction bases numbered 12, after V lost 3 bases and J lost 6 bases. This CDR3 is 16 amino acids long. The chain's CDR3 is CASSFREATTRDTQYF. In DNA, the CDR3 is TGTGCCAGCAGTTTCCGGGAGGCCACTACCCGGGATACGCAGTATTTT.

V gene TRBV5-1 combines with J gene TRBJ1-1, with D perhaps matching TRBD1 (5 bases). The CDR3 is 12 residues long. The germline V gene encodes CDR1 SGHRS and CDR2 YFSETQ. Deletions cut 5 bases from V and 4 bases from J, with 9 bases between. This CDR3 is CASRPDTTEAFF. The CDR3 bases are TGCGCCAGCAGGCCGGACACCACTGAAGCTTTCTTT.

This clonotype has a handful of counts. The V gene is TRBV6-1, the J gene TRBJ2-3, with 10 nucleotides matching TRBD2. The CDR3 consists of 16 residues. The V and J ends lost 3 bases and 3 bases, in that order; junction bases with no gene match: 6. Germline assignment: CDR1 MNHNS and CDR2 SASEGT. CDR3 amino acids: CASSEATSGKTDTQYF. CDR3 bases: TGTGCCAGCAGTGAGGCTACTAGCGGGAAGACAGATACGCAGTATTTT.

The rearrangement uses TRBV10-3 and TRBJ2-7; D is ambiguous. V gave up 3 bases and J gave up 3 bases, with 24 bases separating them. The CDR3 is 18 amino acids. Germline V gene data show CDR1 as ENHRY and CDR2 as SYGVKD. CDR3 nucleotide sequence: TGTGCCATCAGTGATGTGCGAGGTCTCGACGGAGTGGGCTACGAGCAGTACTTC. Protein: CAISDVRGLDGVGYEQYF.

A few counts support this clonotype. This chain connects TRBV25-1 to TRBJ2-3, with a possible D match to TRBD2 (6 bases). Germline CDR1 reads MGHDK; CDR2 reads SYGVNS. CDR3 length: 14 residues. V lost 8 bases, J lost 1 base, and 13 bases lay in between. The CDR3 coding sequence is TGTGCCAGCGGGACCTGGGGGGGCACAGATACGCAGTATTTT. Encoded protein: CASGTWGGTDTQYF.

This clonotype turned up a few times. The chain has TRBV6-2 or TRBV6-3 and TRBJ2-6; D is ambiguous. V was clipped by 5 bases and J by 1 base, with 9 bases between them. CDR3 size: 15 residues. Germline V gene sequence: CDR1 MNHEY, CDR2 SVGEGT. CDR3 sequence reads: CASSVLGSGANVLTF. The CDR3 nucleotides read TGTGCCAGCAGTGTGCTTGGGTCTGGGGCCAACGTCCTGACTTTC.

There are many counts of this clonotype. V gene TRBV10-3 combines with J gene TRBJ1-4; TRBD1 aligns across 11 bases. Germline loops: CDR1 ENHRY, CDR2 SYGVKD. V dropped 3 bases and J dropped 8; count of bases not matched to a gene: 5. The CDR3 is 15 residues long. The CDR3 is CAISETGQGAEKLFF. The CDR3 nucleotides are TGTGCCATCAGTGAAACTGGACAGGGGGCGGAAAAACTGTTTTTT.

The chain recombines TRBV7-9 with TRBJ2-1; no reliable D call. Germline CDR1 and CDR2: SEHNR and FQNEAQ (reference sequence). V lost 4 bases and J lost 4, with 17 bases in between. The CDR3 length is 16 residues. DNA of the CDR3: TGTGCCAGCAGCTCCCCTAAGGGTTTCGTTTACAATGAGCAGTTCTTC. It yields the protein CASSSPKGFVYNEQFF.

As to this clonotype: With a much larger clone just one base away, this may be a read error. The rearrangement links TRBV29-1 to TRBJ1-1; 9 bases map to TRBD1. This CDR3 is 14 amino acids long. The germline V gene has CDR1 SQVTM and CDR2 ANQGSEA. CDR3 sequence reads: CSVVSTGGSTQAFF. CDR3 bases: TGCAGCGTCGTATCGACAGGGGGGAGCACTCAAGCTTTCTTT.

V and J are TRBV6-6 and TRBJ2-3; D gene uncertain. The CDR3 runs 13 residues. CDR1 and CDR2 from the germline V gene are MNHNY and SVGAGI (reference sequence). The ends were cut back, 2 bases at V and 2 bases at J, with 5 bases in the middle. The CDR3 loop reads CASSYDNTDTQYF. The CDR3, as DNA: TGTGCCAGCAGTTACGACAACACAGATACGCAGTATTTT.

The chain has TRBV28 and TRBJ1-5; D is uncertain. This CDR3 spans 13 amino acids. CDR1 is MDHEN and CDR2 is SYDVKM in the germline V gene. V was pared by 4 bases and J by 5 bases, with 9 bases between. The CDR3 sequence: CASSSPFDQPQHF. CDR3 nucleotides: TGTGCCAGCAGTTCCCCGTTTGATCAGCCCCAGCATTTT.

J is TRBJ2-7 and V is TRBV7-9, with D possibly being TRBD2 (6 bases). This CDR3 region has 13 residues. Germline values: CDR1 SEHNR, CDR2 FQNEAQ (reference sequence). V lost 4 bases and J 3 bases, leaving 10 bases between the germline ends. CDR3 nucleotides: TGTGCCAGCAGCTCCCGGGAGAACTACGAGCAGTACGTC. Protein: CASSSRENYEQYV.

This clonotype has only a few counts. V and J are TRBV6-1 and TRBJ2-7; possibly TRBD1 for D (6 bases). V was shortened by 1 base and J by 6 bases, with 16 bases between the two germline ends. The CDR3 is 15 residues long. Per the germline V gene, CDR1 is MNHNS and CDR2 is SASEGT. This CDR3 is CASSEGAGVPLEQYV. In DNA, the CDR3 is TGTGCCAGCAGTGAAGGGGCAGGGGTTCCCCTCGAGCAGTACGTC.

This chain uses TRBV20-1 with TRBJ2-1; TRBD2 is a possible D gene (6 bases). V was shortened by 6 bases and J by 0 bases, with 18 bases between the two germline ends. This CDR3 spans 16 amino acids. Per germline, CDR1 DFQATT and CDR2 SNEGSKA (reference sequence). Written as DNA, the CDR3 is TGCAGTGCGAAGGGACGTGGCGGGGTCTCCTACAATGAGCAGTTCTTC. It codes for CSAKGRGGVSYNEQFF.

The rearrangement uses TRBV2 and TRBJ2-7; 7 bases line up with TRBD1. After removal of 2 bases from V and 6 bases from J, the junction contained 1 base not matched to a gene. The CDR3 extends over 12 amino acids. CDR1 is SNHLY and CDR2 is FYNNEI in the germline V gene. The CDR3 here is CASSETGVEQYF. The CDR3 bases are TGTGCCAGCAGTGAAACAGGGGTCGAGCAGTACTTC.

This clonotype showed up just a few times. The chain couples TRBV3-1 to TRBJ2-4; perhaps TRBD2 as D (6 bases). The V gene lost 4 bases and the J gene lost 7 bases, with 11 bases spanning the gap. CDR3 length: 13 amino acids. Germline-derived CDR1 and CDR2 are LGHDT and YNNKEL (reference sequence). The CDR3 nucleotides read TGTGCCAGCAGCCTCGGAGGGATTAACATTCAGTACTTC. It is translated as CASSLGGINIQYF.

The chain has TRBV12-3 or TRBV12-4 and TRBJ1-5; 7 bases agree with TRBD1. There are 14 residues in the CDR3. V was clipped by 3 bases and J by 4 bases; unmatched bases: 3. CDR3 sequence (DNA): TGTGCCAGCAGTTTCGGGACAGATAATCAGCCCCAGCATTTT. Its protein product is CASSFGTDNQPQHF.

This chain uses TRBV4-3 with TRBJ2-1, with a possible D match to TRBD2 (5 bases). Trimming cost V 3 bases and J 1 base, with 16 bases left between them. The CDR3 has 17 amino acids. Germline loops: CDR1 LGHNA, CDR2 YSLEER. CDR3 nucleotides: TGCGCCAGCAGCCAGCTGTTAATCGCGGGTTCCTACAATGAGCAGTTCTTC. Its translation: CASSQLLIAGSYNEQFF.

This rearrangement joins TRBV21-1 to TRBJ1-1. TRBV21-1 is noted as a pseudogene. The CDR3 covers 14 residues. This CDR3 is CASSSGADAPEAFF. As DNA, the CDR3 is TGTGCCAGCAGCTCCGGAGCGGACGCTCCCGAAGCTTTCTTT.

J is TRBJ2-4 and V is TRBV3-1, with D perhaps being TRBD1 or TRBD2 (7 bases each). V was cut by 2 bases and J by 6 bases, with 11 bases left in between. There are 14 residues in the CDR3. Germline assignment: CDR1 LGHDT and CDR2 YNNKEL (reference sequence). CDR3 sequence: CASSQSGGGNIQYF. CDR3 sequence (DNA): TGTGCCAGCAGCCAATCAGGGGGGGGAAACATTCAGTACTTC. The full variable domain, completed using reference TRBV3-1 and TRBJ2-4, is DTAVSQTPKYLVTQMGNDKSIKCEQNLGHDTMYWYKQDSKKFLKIMFSYNNKELIINETVPNRFSPKSPDKAHLNLHINSLELGDSAVYFCASSQSGGGNIQYFGAGTRLSVL.